This T cell receptor beta chain came from a study of control samples from healthy donors and cancer patients. Germline V gene data show CDR1 as SGDLS and CDR2 as YYNGEE. The V and J ends lost 0 bases and 1 base respectively, with 10 bases between them. This CDR3 has 15 amino acids. Profiling relied on immunoSEQ multiplex PCR, and the TCRdb table lists in-frame clones only, not all of them. The sample holds about 120,000 clones, approximately 92% seen once. Input material: PBMCs. The sequence derives from a woman in her forties or fifties with colorectal cancer. The rearrangement joins TRBV9 to TRBJ1-1, with D perhaps TRBD1 (5 bases). In DNA form, the CDR3 reads TGTGCCAGCAGCGTAGTGGGGGAGGGGAACACTGAAGCTTTCTTT. Amino acids: CASSVVGEGNTEAFF.